This T cell receptor (beta chain) was profiled in a study of T-cell memory formation after mild COVID-19. As for the study in general: Largely donor-specific TCR clusters were found. General study results and limits: Shrinking CD4+ clones were chiefly CM and EM; CD8+ ones were chiefly EMRA. Prior to infection, memory already included some responding clones, suggesting cross-reactive memory joined.

Constant-segment primers served in 5'RACE that generated TCR alpha and TCR beta cDNA libraries bearing sample barcodes and UMIs. TCRdb fed the 5' RACE reads into MiXCR, producing one record per CDR3 protein. The table has under 400,000 distinct CDR3 sequences, 21% seen once. For this clonotype: Its antigen is still unknown.

This clonotype was sampled from an adult woman who had mild COVID-19 (a few samples of this study predate the infection). Cell type and time point are not known. Sequenced material: PBMCs or a T cell subset sorted from them (not recorded which).

The CDR3, as DNA: TGTGCCAGCAGCTTGGCGGGCCGGGGGACCTACAATGAGCAGTTCTTC. Translated: CASSLAGRGTYNEQFF. V usage is TRBV7-3 and J usage is TRBJ2-1; TRBD2 might be the D (6 bases). The ends were cut back, 3 bases at V and 2 bases at J, with 14 bases in the middle. The V gene's germline CDR1 is SGHTA and CDR2 FQGTGA. The CDR3 sequence is 16 residues long. The entire variable domain, with the rest obtained from reference TRBV7-3 and TRBJ2-1, is as follows: GAGVSQTPSNKVTEKGKYVELRCDPISGHTALYWYRQSLGQGPEFLIYFQGTGAADDSGLPNDRFFAVRPEGSVSTLKIQRTERGDSAVYLCASSLAGRGTYNEQFFGPGTRLTVL.